These 20 T cell receptor beta chains were all obtained from the same sample, sequenced in a study of blood T cell repertoires in COVID-19. Sequencing used immunoSEQ multiplex PCR; TCRdb keeps in-frame clones, though not all of them. In the table there are 230,000 or so clones, 75% to 85% of which are singletons. Sequenced input: peripheral blood. Every receptor here comes from a man in his forties who had recovered from COVID-19.

The genes are TRBV10-2 and TRBJ1-3; TRBD1 matches at 7 bases. CDR1 is WSHSY and CDR2 is SAAADI in the germline V gene. Trimming cost V 4 bases and J 6 bases; bases outside gene matches: 12. The CDR3 runs 16 residues. The CDR3 loop is CASSVTGDLYENTIYF. In DNA, the CDR3 is TGCGCCAGCAGTGTAACAGGGGATCTTTATGAAAACACCATATATTTT.

The V gene is TRBV7-2, the J gene TRBJ2-5, with TRBD1 matching over 7 bases. Germline V gives CDR1 SGHTA, CDR2 FQGNSA. The CDR3 extends over 13 amino acids. Losses at the gene ends were 7 bases for V and 5 bases for J; bases not matched to a gene: 7. CDR3 bases: TGTGCCAGCACTTTAGACAGGGTGGAGACCCAGTACTTC. Its protein is CASTLDRVETQYF.

This chain uses TRBV25-1 with TRBJ1-1, with D tentatively TRBD1 (5 bases). The CDR3 spans 15 residues. Per germline, CDR1 MGHDK and CDR2 SYGVNS. V was cut by 0 bases and J by 6 bases, with 14 bases left in between. CDR3 region: CASSEYRGRAPEAFF. The CDR3 coding sequence is TGTGCCAGCAGTGAATATCGGGGGAGAGCTCCTGAAGCTTTCTTT.

This sequence joins TRBV18 and TRBJ2-3; D gene ambiguous. V was trimmed by 1 base and J by 4 bases, leaving 9 bases between them. The CDR3 covers 14 residues. CDR1 is KGHSH, CDR2 LQKENI, per germline. The CDR3 reads CASSPQPVPDTQYF. The DNA for the CDR3 is TGTGCCAGCTCACCACAGCCCGTCCCAGATACGCAGTATTTT. Full variable domain (remainder filled in from reference TRBV18 and TRBJ2-3): NAGVMQNPRHLVRRRGQEARLRCSPMKGHSHVYWYRQLPEEGLKFMVYLQKENIIDESGMPKERFSAEFPKEGPSILRIQQVVRGDSAAYFCASSPQPVPDTQYFGPGTRLTVL.

V gene TRBV9 combines with J gene TRBJ1-4, with no clear D. V dropped 0 bases and J dropped 13 bases, with 13 bases sitting between them. Germline CDR1 and CDR2: SGDLS and YYNGEE. CDR3 length equals 13 residues. The DNA for the CDR3 is TGTGCCAGCAGCGTAGCCTCTGAGGGTGGACTGTTTTTT. Residues: CASSVASEGGLFF.

The V call is TRBV19, the J call TRBJ2-2; TRBD2 might be the D (6 bases). V gave up 4 bases and J gave up 0 bases, with 12 bases separating them. The CDR3 length is 16 residues. Germline CDR1 reads LNHDA; CDR2 reads SQIVND (reference sequence). CDR3 in DNA: TGTGCCAGTAGTACGTATGGGACTTCGAACACCGGGGAGCTGTTTTTT. It translates to CASSTYGTSNTGELFF.

This chain joins TRBV10-2 and TRBJ2-1; D gene uncertain. CDR3 size: 13 residues. V lost 5 bases to trimming and J lost 5 bases, with 10 bases between them. In germline, CDR1 is WSHSY, CDR2 SAAADI. The CDR3 is CASSSNRDNEQFF. The DNA for the CDR3 is TGCGCCAGCAGTAGTAATCGGGACAATGAGCAGTTCTTC.

V is TRBV4-1 and J is TRBJ1-2; 7 nucleotides agree with TRBD1. Trimming at V came to 2 bases and at J to 4 bases, leaving 4 bases not matched to a gene. The CDR3 extends over 14 amino acids. Per the germline V gene, CDR1 is MGHRA and CDR2 is YSYEKL. The CDR3 region has the DNA TGCGCCAGCAGCCAACCGGGACAGACCTATGGCTACACCTTC. Its protein product is CASSQPGQTYGYTF.

This clone was seen a handful of times. The chain has TRBV6-1 and TRBJ1-5; D remains ambiguous. V lost 1 base, J lost 6 bases, and 10 bases lay in between. The length of the CDR3 is 14 residues. Germline loops: CDR1 MNHNS, CDR2 SASEGT. CDR3 coding DNA: TGTGCCAGCAGTGAAGGGCCATATGGTCAGCCCCAGCATTTT. Translation: CASSEGPYGQPQHF.

The genes are TRBV6-5 and TRBJ2-1, with TRBD2 matching over 11 bases. V shed 5 bases and J 4 bases; nucleotides not matched to a gene: 4. This CDR3 comprises 15 residues. CDR1 MNHEY and CDR2 SVGAGI come from the germline V gene. CDR3 amino acids: CASSRASGRYNEQFF. The CDR3 region has the DNA TGTGCCAGCAGTAGAGCTAGCGGGAGGTACAATGAGCAGTTCTTC.

This clone was observed once. V usage is TRBV4-3 and J usage is TRBJ1-1; TRBD1 is a possible D gene (5 bases). Germline V gene lookup returns CDR1 LGHNA and CDR2 YSLEER. CDR3 length: 15 amino acids. The germline V and J ends were trimmed by 4 bases and 10 bases, with 22 bases remaining between them. CDR3 in amino acids: CASSLTRTGAVGAFF. CDR3 nucleotides: TGCGCCAGCAGCCTCACGCGAACAGGAGCTGTAGGAGCTTTCTTT.

The V call is TRBV9, the J call TRBJ2-3; TRBD2 agrees at 15 bases. Germline lookup yields CDR1 SGDLS and CDR2 YYNGEE. Trimming cost V 0 bases and J 2 bases; bases outside gene matches: 1. This CDR3 spans 17 amino acids. CDR3 in amino acids: CASSVGTSGGATDTQYF. The DNA for the CDR3 is TGTGCCAGCAGCGTAGGGACTAGCGGGGGGGCCACAGATACGCAGTATTTT.

This sequence joins TRBV7-2 and TRBJ2-5; D is uncertain. Germline lookup yields CDR1 SGHTA and CDR2 FQGNSA. Trimming shortened V by 2 bases and J by 9 bases, and 10 bases separated the two germline ends. The CDR3 covers 12 residues. For the CDR3, the DNA is TGTGCCAGCAGCTTATCTTTACCAGCCCAGTACTTC. Protein product: CASSLSLPAQYF.

The rearrangement links TRBV18 to TRBJ1-4; TRBD1 aligns across 8 bases. With 2 bases clipped from V and 8 bases from J, the junction kept 10 bases outside the gene matches. Germline values: CDR1 KGHSH, CDR2 LQKENI. This CDR3 comprises 16 residues. The chain's CDR3 is CASSPIEDRESEKLFF. In nucleotides, the CDR3 is TGTGCCAGCTCACCAATTGAGGACAGGGAAAGCGAAAAACTGTTTTTT.

The rearrangement links TRBV3-1 (or the pseudogene TRBV3-2) to TRBJ1-1; maybe TRBD1 (6 bases). CDR1 and CDR2 (germline): LGHDT, YNNKEL (reference sequence). The CDR3 extends over 14 amino acids. The V end lost 3 bases, the J end lost 1 base, and 9 bases lay between the germline ends. The CDR3: CASSQGTRNTEAFF. The CDR3 DNA is TGTGCCAGCAGCCAGGGGACAAGGAACACTGAAGCTTTCTTT.

J is TRBJ1-2 and V is TRBV30; 9 bases map to TRBD1. V shed 3 bases, J shed 5 bases, and the junction held 4 bases outside the gene matches. This CDR3 comprises 13 residues. CDR1 GTSNPN and CDR2 SVGIG come from the germline V gene (reference sequence). CDR3 amino acids: CAWSAGTGYGYTF. The CDR3, as DNA: TGTGCCTGGAGCGCCGGGACAGGGTATGGCTACACCTTC.

The V and J genes are TRBV7-2 and TRBJ1-1; tentative D call: TRBD1 (6 bases). V lost 5 bases, J lost 5 bases, and 12 bases lay in between. Germline lookup yields CDR1 SGHTA and CDR2 FQGNSA. The CDR3 runs to 13 residues. In nucleotides, the CDR3 is TGTGCCAGCAGCCTAACAGGGCAAACTGAAGCTTTCTTT. The encoded protein is CASSLTGQTEAFF. Full variable domain (rest looked up from reference TRBV7-2 and TRBJ1-1): GAGVSQSPSNKVTEKGKDVELRCDPISGHTALYWYRQSLGQGLEFLIYFQGNSAPDKSGLPSDRFSAERTGGSVSTLTIQRTQQEDSAVYLCASSLTGQTEAFFGQGTRLTVV.

This clone was detected once. The germline gene is not matched at one end of the junction; a read error may be the cause. The chain has TRBV19 and TRBJ2-7, with a tentative D call TRBD2 (6 bases). This CDR3 is 12 amino acids long. CDR1 LNHDA and CDR2 SQIVND come from the germline V gene (reference sequence). CDR3 amino acids: CASSTLRRGSPF. CDR3 nucleotide sequence: TGTGCCAGTAGTACCCTCAGGAGGGGTTCCCCCTTC.

The chain links TRBV5-1 to TRBJ2-7, with D uncertain. Germline V lookup: CDR1 SGHRS, CDR2 YFSETQ. The CDR3 has 15 residues. V was shortened by 1 base and J by 3 bases, with 14 bases between the two germline ends. CDR3 DNA sequence: TGCGCCAGCAGCTTGACAAGAAGGCAGGACTACGAGCAGTACTTC. It encodes CASSLTRRQDYEQYF.

The chain uses TRBV5-1 and TRBJ1-4, with D possibly TRBD1 on 6 matching bases. The CDR3 has 15 residues. The germline gives CDR1 SGHRS, CDR2 YFSETQ. V gave up 4 bases and J gave up 8 bases, with 18 bases separating them. This CDR3 is CASSPGWGQDEKLFF. In DNA, the CDR3 is TGCGCCAGCAGCCCGGGTTGGGGGCAGGACGAAAAACTGTTTTTT.